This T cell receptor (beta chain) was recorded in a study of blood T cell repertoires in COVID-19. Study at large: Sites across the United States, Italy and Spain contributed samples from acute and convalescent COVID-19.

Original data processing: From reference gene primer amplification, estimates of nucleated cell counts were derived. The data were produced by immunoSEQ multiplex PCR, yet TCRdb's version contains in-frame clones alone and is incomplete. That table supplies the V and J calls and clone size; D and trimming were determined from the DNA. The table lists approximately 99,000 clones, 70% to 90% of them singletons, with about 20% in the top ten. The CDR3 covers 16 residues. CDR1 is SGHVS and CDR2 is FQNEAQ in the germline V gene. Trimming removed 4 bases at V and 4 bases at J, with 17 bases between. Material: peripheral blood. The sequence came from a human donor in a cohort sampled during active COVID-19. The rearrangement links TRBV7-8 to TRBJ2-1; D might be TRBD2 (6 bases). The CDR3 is CASSSPKGGPYNEQFF. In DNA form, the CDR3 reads TGTGCCAGCAGCTCGCCGAAAGGAGGGCCGTACAATGAGCAGTTCTTC. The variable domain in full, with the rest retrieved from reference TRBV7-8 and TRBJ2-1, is GAGVSQSPRYKVAKRGQDVALRCDPISGHVSLFWYQQALGQGPEFLTYFQNEAQLDKSGLPSDRFFAERPEGSVSTLKIQRTQQEDSAVYLCASSSPKGGPYNEQFFGPGTRLTVL.